This T cell receptor (beta chain) was sequenced during a study of blood T cell repertoires in COVID-19. This CDR3 contains 10 residues. Trimming cost V 10 bases and J 7 bases, with 10 bases left between them. Recruitment covered some 25 US areas and drew participants whose ages spanned about 18 to 90 years. The repertoire was sequenced with immunoSEQ multiplex PCR; TCRdb's copy has only in-frame clones and lacks some. The table includes some 260,000 clones, around 90% detected once. Sequencing was performed on PBMCs or T cells enriched from blood (not recorded which). The chain uses TRBV12-3 or TRBV12-4 and TRBJ1-2; TRBD1 is a possible D gene (5 bases). This clonotype originated in a woman in her thirties with acute COVID-19. The CDR3 is CATSGLGYTF. The DNA for the CDR3 is TGTGCCACCTCAGGGCTTGGCTACACCTTC.